This T cell receptor (beta chain) was obtained from a study of blood T cell repertoires in COVID-19. The germline CDR1 and CDR2 sequences are LGHDT and YNNKEL (reference sequence). The germline V and J ends were trimmed by 0 bases and 4 bases, with 10 bases remaining between them. This CDR3 contains 15 residues. Method: immunoSEQ multiplex PCR; TCRdb's copy keeps in-frame clones and lacks some. Among roughly 300,000 clones, under 90% were seen once, and the ten largest hold 3.5% to 5%. This receptor was taken from a young man who had recovered from COVID-19. The rearrangement uses TRBV3-1 (or the pseudogene TRBV3-2) and TRBJ1-5; tentative D call: TRBD1 (6 bases). The source material was PBMCs or T cells enriched from blood (not recorded which). The CDR3 reads CASSQDNRENQPQHF. CDR3 nucleotides: TGTGCCAGCAGCCAAGATAACAGGGAGAATCAGCCCCAGCATTTT.